The 29 T cell receptor beta chains below were found in one sample sequenced in a study of T cell responses to AZD1222 COVID-19 vaccine. Profiling relied on immunoSEQ multiplex PCR, and the TCRdb table lists in-frame clones only, not all of them. The data show tens of thousands of clones, with 75% to 90% seen just once and around 2% held by the top ten. The sample consisted of peripheral blood, taken on day 0 of AZD1222 vaccination. The receptor source for this set is an adult in good health.

V is TRBV4-2 and J is TRBJ2-7, with TRBD1 identical over 10 bases. The CDR3 consists of 15 residues. Germline assignment: CDR1 LGHNA and CDR2 YNFKEQ. J was trimmed by 7 bases and V by 8 bases; bases with no gene match: 14. CDR3 sequence reads: CASGGSGQGTFEQYF. CDR3 DNA: TGTGCCAGCGGAGGTTCGGGACAGGGGACCTTTGAGCAGTACTTC.

The CDR3 spells CAWSGDRGGNSPLHF. In DNA form, the CDR3 reads TGTGCCTGGAGTGGGGACCGAGGGGGTAATTCACCCCTCCACTTT. The chain joins TRBV30 to TRBJ1-6; possible D gene TRBD1, 6 bases. The CDR3 sequence is 15 residues long. Germline lookup yields CDR1 GTSNPN and CDR2 SVGIG (reference sequence). V lost 1 base and J 6 bases, leaving 13 bases between the germline ends.

This rearrangement joins TRBV7-6 to TRBJ2-1, with 7 bases that match TRBD2. V gave up 5 bases and J gave up 0 bases; unmatched junction bases: 7. The CDR3 totals 16 residues. Per germline, CDR1 SGHVS and CDR2 FNYEAQ. This chain's CDR3 is CASSRLAFDSYNEQFF. Here the CDR3 DNA reads TGTGCCAGCAGCAGACTAGCTTTCGACTCCTACAATGAGCAGTTCTTC.

The CDR3 reads CASSFLLAGGTDTQYF. The CDR3 DNA reads TGTGCCAGCAGCTTTTTACTAGCGGGGGGCACAGATACGCAGTATTTT. This chain uses TRBV7-8 with TRBJ2-3; 11 bases agree with TRBD2. J was trimmed by 1 base and V by 3 bases; bases with no gene match: 3. The germline V gene encodes CDR1 SGHVS and CDR2 FQNEAQ. CDR3 length equals 16 residues.

This chain uses TRBV10-3 with TRBJ2-7; 9 bases fit TRBD2. The CDR3 has 13 amino acids. In germline, CDR1 is ENHRY, CDR2 SYGVKD. V shed 6 bases, J shed 5 bases, and the junction held 5 bases outside the gene matches. The DNA for the CDR3 is TGTGCCATCAGGGGGACTAGCACGGACGAGCAGTACTTC. Protein: CAIRGTSTDEQYF.

This clone was detected only once. V is TRBV27 and J is TRBJ1-5, with D perhaps TRBD1 (5 bases). Deletions cut 4 bases from V and 3 bases from J, with 10 bases between. The germline CDR1 and CDR2 sequences are MNHEY and SMNVEV (reference sequence). The length of the CDR3 is 14 residues. CDR3 coding DNA: TGTGCCAGCAGTTGGGGGGGATACAATCAGCCCCAGCATTTT. It specifies CASSWGGYNQPQHF.

V usage is TRBV20-1 and J usage is TRBJ1-6, with 7 bases matching TRBD1. V lost 3 bases, J lost 8 bases, and 4 bases stayed unmatched. This CDR3 comprises 13 residues. Germline CDR1 reads DFQATT; CDR2 reads SNEGSKA (reference sequence). CDR3 in DNA: TGCAGTGCTAGTCAGGGGGTGTATTCACCCCTCCACTTT. It codes for CSASQGVYSPLHF.

For this clone: An end of the junction differs from the germline gene, which may be a read error. The chain links TRBV7-7 to TRBJ2-5, with D perhaps TRBD2 (6 bases). The CDR3 is 15 amino acids. Germline V CDR1 and CDR2: SSHAT, FNYEAQ (reference sequence). Here the CDR3 DNA reads TGTGCTAGCAGCTTGGTCCTAGCGCCGCAAGAGACCCAGTACTTC. This encodes CASSLVLAPQETQYF.

J is TRBJ1-5 and V is TRBV30; TRBD1 agrees at 7 bases. V was pared by 4 bases and J by 6 bases, with 9 bases of the junction left unmatched. CDR3 length: 14 residues. Germline CDR1 GTSNPN, CDR2 SVGIG (reference sequence). The CDR3 DNA reads as TGTGCCTGGACCAGCGGACAGGAGGGTCAGCCCCAGCATTTT. Residues: CAWTSGQEGQPQHF.

The chain links TRBV27 to TRBJ1-4; D is unresolved. CDR3 size: 16 residues. CDR1 and CDR2 from the germline V gene are MNHEY and SMNVEV (reference sequence). Trimming removed 6 bases at V and 5 bases at J, with 19 bases between. Here the CDR3 reads CASSPSGWVGNEKLFF. CDR3 coding DNA: TGTGCCAGCAGCCCTTCGGGATGGGTGGGGAATGAAAAACTGTTTTTT.

This rearrangement joins TRBV5-1 to TRBJ2-1; tentatively, D is TRBD2 (8 bases). Deletions cut 7 bases from V and 10 bases from J, with 21 bases between. The CDR3 runs to 14 residues. Per germline, CDR1 SGHRS and CDR2 YFSETQ. Here the CDR3 DNA reads TGCGCCAGCTCCCAGGGGGGGGCGGGAGGAGAGCAGTTCTTC. This gives the protein CASSQGGAGGEQFF.

This clone was seen a few times. The rearrangement links TRBV18 to TRBJ2-3; no definite D call. V lost 3 bases and J 0 bases, leaving 7 bases between the germline ends. The CDR3 has 14 residues. From germline, CDR1 is KGHSH and CDR2 LQKENI. The CDR3 protein is CASSPGRSTDTQYF. For the CDR3, the DNA is TGTGCCAGCTCACCGGGTCGTAGCACAGATACGCAGTATTTT.

V is TRBV6-1 and J is TRBJ2-7; D not resolved. Germline CDR1 reads MNHNS; CDR2 reads SASEGT. The CDR3 is 12 amino acids. V lost 1 base, J lost 4 bases, and 5 bases lay in between. CDR3 bases: TGTGCCAGCAGTGAAGTCGGTTACGAGCAGTACTTC. Translating gives CASSEVGYEQYF.

The V gene is TRBV2, the J gene TRBJ2-7; 7 bases are shared with TRBD1. The V gene end was trimmed by 6 bases and the J gene end by 5 bases; junction bases not matched to a gene: 13. The germline CDR1 and CDR2 sequences are SNHLY and FYNNEI. The CDR3 spans 15 residues. The CDR3 is CASSPDRAQFHEQYF. CDR3 nucleotides: TGTGCCAGCAGCCCAGACAGGGCACAGTTCCACGAGCAGTACTTC.

V gene TRBV7-9 combines with J gene TRBJ2-1; 11 bases fit TRBD2. CDR1 and CDR2 (germline): SEHNR, FQNEAQ (reference sequence). Unmatched junction bases numbered 3, after V lost 3 bases and J lost 8 bases. The CDR3 is made up of 14 amino acids. The CDR3 coding sequence is TGTGCCAGCAGCTTTAGCGGGAGGGCCGATGAGCAGTTCTTC. This codes for CASSFSGRADEQFF.

The chain recombines TRBV11-2 with TRBJ1-4; possible D gene TRBD1, 5 bases. The CDR3 runs 19 residues. Germline values: CDR1 SGHAT, CDR2 FQNNGV. V was pared by 4 bases and J by 0 bases, with 21 bases between. The CDR3 DNA reads as TGTGCCAGCAGCTCCCGTGTCGGACGTGGCAGGGCAACTAATGAAAAACTGTTTTTT. It specifies CASSSRVGRGRATNEKLFF.

The V and J genes are TRBV29-1 and TRBJ1-1, with D tentatively TRBD1 (6 bases). The CDR3 is 13 residues long. Germline V gene data show CDR1 as SQVTM and CDR2 as ANQGSEA. V was shortened by 4 bases and J by 5 bases, with 14 bases between the two germline ends. CDR3 sequence reads: CSVVHREGTEAFF. CDR3 nucleotides: TGCAGCGTTGTTCACAGGGAAGGTACTGAAGCTTTCTTT.

The chain couples TRBV4-2 to TRBJ2-1, with TRBD2 matching 7 bases. V gave up 1 base and J gave up 6 bases; unmatched junction bases: 6. The germline CDR1 and CDR2 sequences are LGHNA and YNFKEQ. This CDR3 has 15 residues. The CDR3 DNA reads TGTGCCAGCAGCCAAGGGTGGGAGGGCCTCAATGAGCAGTTCTTC. Encoded protein: CASSQGWEGLNEQFF.

This clone turned up a few times. The chain combines TRBV30 with TRBJ1-1; D is uncertain. CDR3 length equals 14 residues. Germline V gene data show CDR1 as GTSNPN and CDR2 as SVGIG (reference sequence). Trimming took 0 bases from V and 5 from J, leaving 13 bases between them. The CDR3 loop reads CAWSVIGVKTEAFF. The CDR3 DNA follows: TGTGCCTGGAGTGTAATTGGGGTTAAGACTGAAGCTTTCTTT.

The chain has TRBV19 and TRBJ2-1; 7 positions agree with TRBD2. The CDR3 runs to 15 residues. V lost 5 bases to trimming and J lost 8 bases; unmatched junction nucleotides: 12. CDR1 LNHDA and CDR2 SQIVND come from the germline V gene (reference sequence). The CDR3 DNA follows: TGTGCCAGTAGTGTGTTGAGCGGGGCCCTCGATGAGCAGTTCTTC. Translating it yields CASSVLSGALDEQFF.

The gene calls are TRBV4-2 and TRBJ2-7, with 7 bases matching TRBD2. Germline CDR1 is LGHNA and CDR2 is YNFKEQ. CDR3 length: 15 residues. After removal of 0 bases from V and 2 bases from J, the junction contained 4 bases not matched to a gene. The CDR3, as DNA: TGTGCCAGCAGCCAAGAGCAGCGGGGTCCCTACGAGCAGTACTTC. It translates to CASSQEQRGPYEQYF.

The chain has TRBV20-1 and TRBJ1-3; 8 positions agree with TRBD1. Germline V gene lookup returns CDR1 DFQATT and CDR2 SNEGSKA (reference sequence). Germline trimming cut 6 bases from V and 2 bases from J; bases unmatched to any gene: 9. This CDR3 has 15 residues. CDR3: CSASPVTGAGNTIYF. The CDR3, as DNA: TGCAGTGCAAGTCCGGTGACAGGGGCTGGAAACACCATATATTTT.

This sequence joins TRBV9 and TRBJ1-1; a weak D match, TRBD1 (5 bases). V lost 0 bases and J 6 bases, leaving 18 bases between the germline ends. The CDR3 consists of 16 residues. The V gene's germline CDR1 is SGDLS and CDR2 YYNGEE. This CDR3 is CASSVGPNRNRAEAFF. The CDR3 bases are TGTGCCAGCAGCGTAGGCCCTAACAGGAATCGGGCTGAAGCTTTCTTT. The complete variable domain, with remaining parts taken from reference TRBV9 and TRBJ1-1, reads DSGVTQTPKHLITATGQRVTLRCSPRSGDLSVYWYQQSLDQGLQFLIQYYNGEERAKGNILERFSAQQFPDLHSELNLSSLELGDSALYFCASSVGPNRNRAEAFFGQGTRLTVV.

The CDR3 DNA follows: TGTGCCAGCAGCTTAGTGGGGGGGGTTGGCTACACCTTC. This gives the protein CASSLVGGVGYTF. The chain recombines TRBV7-8 with TRBJ1-2; weak D call: TRBD1 (5 bases). Germline CDR1 is SGHVS and CDR2 is FQNEAQ. V dropped 1 base and J dropped 7 bases, with 10 bases sitting between them. The CDR3 contains 13 residues.

The chain uses TRBV9 and TRBJ2-2, with 14 bases fitting TRBD2. Losses at the gene ends were 4 bases for V and 6 bases for J; bases not matched to a gene: 14. The CDR3 length is 19 residues. Germline lookup yields CDR1 SGDLS and CDR2 YYNGEE. CDR3 loop: CASSPRPGLAGETSGELFF. Written as DNA, the CDR3 is TGTGCCAGCAGCCCCCGACCGGGACTAGCGGGGGAGACCTCCGGGGAGCTGTTTTTT.

This chain links TRBV19 with TRBJ2-1; the D gene is possibly TRBD2 (7 bases). Per the germline V gene, CDR1 is LNHDA and CDR2 is SQIVND (reference sequence). The CDR3 is 17 amino acids. The V end was cut by 3 bases, the J end by 4 bases, with 19 bases between. Written as DNA, the CDR3 is TGTGCCAGTAGTATCCCGTGGGGGGGCGGTACATACAATGAGCAGTTCTTC. This sequence encodes CASSIPWGGGTYNEQFF.

The V call is TRBV6-6, the J call TRBJ1-1; D ambiguous. Trimming removed 7 bases from V and 4 bases from J, with 10 bases in between. Germline-derived CDR1 and CDR2 are MNHNY and SVGAGI (reference sequence). CDR3 length equals 12 residues. CDR3 sequence: CASTLDFTEAFF. CDR3 bases: TGTGCCAGCACCTTAGACTTCACTGAAGCTTTCTTT.

The chain joins TRBV6-5 to TRBJ2-2, with 7 bases fitting TRBD1. CDR3 length: 14 residues. V lost 5 bases, J lost 0 bases, and 0 bases stayed unmatched. Germline V gives CDR1 MNHEY, CDR2 SVGAGI. The CDR3 nucleotides are TGTGCCAGCAGTCAGGGGGCGAACACCGGGGAGCTGTTTTTT. The encoded protein is CASSQGANTGELFF.

This rearrangement joins TRBV27 to TRBJ1-1, with D possibly being TRBD1 (5 bases). Trimming pared 5 bases from V and 2 bases from J, leaving 12 bases between. CDR1 and CDR2 (germline): MNHEY, SMNVEV (reference sequence). CDR3 length: 14 amino acids. The CDR3 coding sequence is TGTGCCAGCAGTATTATTGGACAAAACACTGAAGCTTTCTTT. Its protein product is CASSIIGQNTEAFF.